This TCR beta chain was obtained from a study of T cell changes during pregnancy in multiple sclerosis. The protocol was immunoSEQ multiplex PCR, while the TCRdb copy is restricted to in-frame clones and leaves out a portion. Of some 48,000 clones in the sample, 95% are singletons; the top ten hold 5.9%. Trimming stripped 3 bases from V and 10 bases from J, with 20 bases between. The CDR3 sequence is 15 residues long. Germline V gene sequence: CDR1 SGHTS, CDR2 YDEGEE. This sequence originates from a female donor with multiple sclerosis, enrolled in a pregnancy study. The J gene is TRBJ2-1, the V gene TRBV5-8; D unclear. This specimen consisted of CD8+ T cells from peripheral blood mononuclear cells, obtained in the first trimester of pregnancy. The CDR3 is CASSSPAFYNYEQFF. The CDR3 bases are TGTGCCAGCAGCTCTCCCGCTTTTTACAATTACGAGCAGTTCTTC.